These T cell receptor beta chains were read from a single sample in a study of cytomegalovirus exposure and HLA in healthy donors. Here immunoSEQ multiplex PCR was the method, and the copy in TCRdb shows in-frame clones only, minus some. The sample shows 150,000 to 180,000 clones, roughly 80% of them seen only once. The sequenced sample was PBMCs. The origin of the receptors is a middle-aged woman in good health and CMV-seronegative. The CDR3 runs from the conserved cysteine through the conserved F or W. D genes are given only for firm matches. Clone size is stated in some rows and not others, as once, few, many or a class when expanded.

.	.	TRBJ2-7	TRBV5-1	TGCGCCAGCAGCCTGCAGATAACCGACGAGCAGTACTTC	CASSLQITDEQYF
TRBD2	.	TRBJ2-1	TRBV30	TGTGCTAGTACGACGGGAGGAAGCTCCTACAATGAGCAGTTCTTC	CASTTGGSSYNEQFF
TRBD2	.	TRBJ2-3	TRBV10-2	TGCGCCAGCAGAGGACTAGCGGGGCCCGATACGCAGTATTTT	CASRGLAGPDTQYF
.	medium-sized	TRBJ1-1	TRBV7-8	TGTGCCAGCAGCTACTTATTGGATATCCGGACTACTGAAGCTTTCTTT	CASSYLLDIRTTEAFF
.	.	TRBJ1-4	TRBV5-4	TGTGCCAGCAGCTTCACGCCGGGGTCTAATGAAAAACTGTTTTTT	CASSFTPGSNEKLFF
.	.	TRBJ1-2	TRBV5-4	TGTGCCAGCAGCTTTGTAGGGGCACACGGTGGCTACACCTTC	CASSFVGAHGGYTF
.	few	TRBJ1-2	TRBV4-2	TGTGCCAGCAGCCAAGGGGGCCGCGAATCAACGGTTAACTATGGCTACACCTTC	CASSQGGRESTVNYGYTF
.	few	TRBJ1-1	TRBV6-6	TGTGCCAGCAGTTTTTCCATGAACACTGAAGCTTTCTTT	CASSFSMNTEAFF
TRBD2	.	TRBJ2-1	TRBV2	TGTGCCAGCAGTGAGGGACTAGCGGGGCTCAATGAGCAGTTCTTC	CASSEGLAGLNEQFF
.	.	TRBJ1-1	TRBV19	TGTGCCAGTACCCCCCCGGCGGGGATGAGTGAAGCTTTCTTT	CASTPPAGMSEAFF
.	once	TRBJ2-7	TRBV27	TGTGCCAGCAGATACATCCGGGACTCTTACGAGCAGTACTTC	CASRYIRDSYEQYF
TRBD2	.	TRBJ2-1	TRBV5-1	TGCGCCAGCAGCTTAGGCTTTGAGCGGGGGGGGAATGAGCAGTTCTTC	CASSLGFERGGNEQFF
TRBD2	.	TRBJ2-7	TRBV30	TGTGCCTGGAAAGGGGCCGGGACTAGTGCCCTTTACGAGCAGTACTTC	CAWKGAGTSALYEQYF
.	.	TRBJ1-1	TRBV5-5	TGTGCCAGCGTTCTGGATCGGGTTACTGAAGCTTTCTTT	CASVLDRVTEAFF
.	.	TRBJ1-1	TRBV28	TGTGCCAGCATGGGAAGGGAGTACACTGAAGCTTTCTTT	CASMGREYTEAFF
TRBD1	.	TRBJ2-2	TRBV6-4	TGTGCCAGCAGGAGACAGGGAGACACCGGGGAGCTGTTTTTT	CASRRQGDTGELFF
TRBD1	.	TRBJ1-1	TRBV11-3	TGTGCCAGCAGCCCCCCCGGGACAGGGAACACTGAAGCTTTCTTT	CASSPPGTGNTEAFF
.	.	TRBJ2-7	TRBV27	TGTGCCAGCAGTTTATGGCAGGGGGGAAAGGACGAGCAGTACTTC	CASSLWQGGKDEQYF
.	.	TRBJ1-3	TRBV11-3	TGTGCCAGCAGCCCCCGCTCTGGAAACACCATATATTTT	CASSPRSGNTIYF
.	.	TRBJ2-3	TRBV9	TGTGCCAGCAGCAAATCGTCTTCCCAGGATACGCAGTATTTT	CASSKSSSQDTQYF
TRBD1	.	TRBJ1-1	TRBV6-1	TGTGCCAGTACCCGACAGGGTGGAAGGGGGGTAGCTTTCTTT	CASTRQGGRGVAFF
.	.	TRBJ2-7	TRBV7-2	TGTGCCAGCAGCCCAGAGTTCGGAGTCTCCTACGAGCAGTACTTC	CASSPEFGVSYEQYF
.	.	TRBJ2-7	TRBV12-1	TGTGCCAGCAGCTTTGGCCCACGACGGGAGATCTCCTACGAGCAGTACTTC	CASSFGPRREISYEQYF
.	.	TRBJ2-5	TRBV11-2	TGTGCCAGCAGCTTAGATCGCAGTAGAGGGGAGACCCAGTACTTC	CASSLDRSRGETQYF